This T cell receptor (beta chain) is drawn from a study of identical twins. TCRdb reprocessed the 5' RACE reads via MiXCR and lists one record per CDR3 protein. The table lists over 550,000 distinct CDR3 sequences, 7% to 7.5% of them singletons. Findings and limits, study-wide: It was possible that invariant MAIT and iNKT cells partly confounded the zero-insertion analyses.

With regard to this clonotype: The antigen is unknown.

Losses at the gene ends were 4 bases for V and 5 bases for J; bases not matched to a gene: 3. This CDR3 comprises 14 residues. The germline CDR1 and CDR2 sequences are MNHEY and SVGAGI. A further study also used this sample, focusing on yellow fever vaccine responses in identical twins.

The sample taken for sequencing was PBMCs. The chain carries TRBV6-5 and TRBJ2-1; 9 nucleotides match TRBD1. The receptor comes from a woman between 18 and 29 years old in good health. CDR3 loop: CASSSGTGHNEQFF. The CDR3, as DNA: TGTGCCAGCAGTTCCGGGACAGGGCACAATGAGCAGTTCTTC.